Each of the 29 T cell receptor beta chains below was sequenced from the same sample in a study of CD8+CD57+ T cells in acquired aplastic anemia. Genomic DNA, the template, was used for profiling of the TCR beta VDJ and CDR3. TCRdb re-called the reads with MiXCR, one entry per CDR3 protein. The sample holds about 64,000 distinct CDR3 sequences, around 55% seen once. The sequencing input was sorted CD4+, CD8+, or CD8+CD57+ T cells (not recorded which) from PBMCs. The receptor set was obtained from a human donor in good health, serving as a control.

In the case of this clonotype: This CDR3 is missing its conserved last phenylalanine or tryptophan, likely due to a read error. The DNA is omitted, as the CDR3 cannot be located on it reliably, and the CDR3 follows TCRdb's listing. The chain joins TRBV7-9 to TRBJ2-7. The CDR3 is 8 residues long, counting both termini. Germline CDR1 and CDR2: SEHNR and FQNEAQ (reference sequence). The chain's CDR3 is CASSLGLG.

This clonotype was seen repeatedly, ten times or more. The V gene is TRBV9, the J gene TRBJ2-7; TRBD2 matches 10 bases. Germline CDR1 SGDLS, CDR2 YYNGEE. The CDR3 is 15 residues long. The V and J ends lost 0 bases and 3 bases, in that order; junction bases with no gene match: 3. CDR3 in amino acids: CASSVALAGDYEQYF. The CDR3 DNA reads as TGTGCCAGCAGCGTAGCCCTAGCGGGAGACTACGAGCAGTACTTC. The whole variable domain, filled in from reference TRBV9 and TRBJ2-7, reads DSGVTQTPKHLITATGQRVTLRCSPRSGDLSVYWYQQSLDQGLQFLIQYYNGEERAKGNILERFSAQQFPDLHSELNLSSLELGDSALYFCASSVALAGDYEQYFGPGTRLTVT.

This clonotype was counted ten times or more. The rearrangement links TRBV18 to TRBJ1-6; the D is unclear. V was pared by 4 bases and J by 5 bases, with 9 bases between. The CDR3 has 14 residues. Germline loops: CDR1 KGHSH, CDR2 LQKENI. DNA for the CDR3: TGTGCCAGCTCACGGGCGCAGGATAATTCACCCCTCCACTTT. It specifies CASSRAQDNSPLHF.

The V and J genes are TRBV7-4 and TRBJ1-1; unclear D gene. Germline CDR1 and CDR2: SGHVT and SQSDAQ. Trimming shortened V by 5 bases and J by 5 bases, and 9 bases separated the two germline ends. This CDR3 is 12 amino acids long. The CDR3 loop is CASSPMGTEAFF. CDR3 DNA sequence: TGTGCCAGCAGCCCCATGGGGACTGAAGCTTTCTTT. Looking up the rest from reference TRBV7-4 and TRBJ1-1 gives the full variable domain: GAGVSQSPRYKVAKRGRDVALRCDSISGHVTLYWYRQTLGQGSEVLTYSQSDAQRDKSGRPSGRFSAERPERSVSTLKIQRTEQGDSAVYLCASSPMGTEAFFGQGTRLTVV.

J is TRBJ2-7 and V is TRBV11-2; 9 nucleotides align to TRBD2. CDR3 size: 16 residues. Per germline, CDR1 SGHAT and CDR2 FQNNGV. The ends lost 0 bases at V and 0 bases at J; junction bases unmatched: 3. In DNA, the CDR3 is TGTGCCAGCAGCTTAGAGGCTAGCGGGATCTCCTACGAGCAGTACTTC. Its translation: CASSLEASGISYEQYF.

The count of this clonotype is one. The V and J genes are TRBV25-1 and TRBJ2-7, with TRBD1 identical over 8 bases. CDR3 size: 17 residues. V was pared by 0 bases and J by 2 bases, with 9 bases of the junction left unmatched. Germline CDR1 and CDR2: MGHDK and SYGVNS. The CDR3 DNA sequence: TGTGCCAGCAGTGAATACTCCGGGACAGGTTCGCCCTACGAGCAGTACTTC. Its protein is CASSEYSGTGSPYEQYF.

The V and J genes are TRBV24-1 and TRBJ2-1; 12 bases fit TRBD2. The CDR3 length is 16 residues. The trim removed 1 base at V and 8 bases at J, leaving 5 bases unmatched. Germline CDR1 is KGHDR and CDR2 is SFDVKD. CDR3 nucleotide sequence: TGTGCCACCAGTGATTTTCCTAGCGGGAGGGCCGATGAGCAGTTCTTC. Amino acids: CATSDFPSGRADEQFF.

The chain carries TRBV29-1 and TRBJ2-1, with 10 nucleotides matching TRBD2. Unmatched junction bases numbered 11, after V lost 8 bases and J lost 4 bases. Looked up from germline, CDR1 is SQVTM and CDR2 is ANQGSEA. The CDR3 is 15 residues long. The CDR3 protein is CSLVAGGRVYNEQFF. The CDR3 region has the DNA TGCAGCTTGGTAGCGGGAGGTAGAGTTTACAATGAGCAGTTCTTC.

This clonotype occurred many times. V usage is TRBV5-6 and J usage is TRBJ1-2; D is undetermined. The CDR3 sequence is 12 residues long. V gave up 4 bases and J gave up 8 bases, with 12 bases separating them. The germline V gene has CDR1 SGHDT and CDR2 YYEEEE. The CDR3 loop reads CASSPGSVGYTF. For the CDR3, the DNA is TGTGCCAGCAGCCCAGGATCCGTGGGCTACACCTTC.

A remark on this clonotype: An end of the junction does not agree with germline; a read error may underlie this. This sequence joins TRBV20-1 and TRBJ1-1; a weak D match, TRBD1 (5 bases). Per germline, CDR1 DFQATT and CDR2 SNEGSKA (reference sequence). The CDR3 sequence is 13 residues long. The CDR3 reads CSARVQGYGGAFF. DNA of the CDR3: TGCAGTGCCAGAGTCCAGGGATATGGTGGAGCTTTCTTT.

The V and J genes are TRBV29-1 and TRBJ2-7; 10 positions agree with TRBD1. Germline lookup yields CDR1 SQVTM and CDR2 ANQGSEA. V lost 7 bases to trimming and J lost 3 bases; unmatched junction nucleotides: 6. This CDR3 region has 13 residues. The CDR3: CSALRDRGYEQYF. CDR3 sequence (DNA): TGCAGCGCGCTCCGGGACAGGGGCTACGAGCAGTACTTC.

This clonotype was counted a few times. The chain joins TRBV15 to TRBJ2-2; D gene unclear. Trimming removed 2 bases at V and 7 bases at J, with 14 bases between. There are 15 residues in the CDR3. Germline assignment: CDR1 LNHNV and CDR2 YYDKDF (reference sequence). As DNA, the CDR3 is TGTGCCACCAGCAGAACCGGACCGAGCCGCGGGGAGCTGTTTTTT. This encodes CATSRTGPSRGELFF. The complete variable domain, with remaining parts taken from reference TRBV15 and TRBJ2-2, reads DAMVIQNPRYQVTQFGKPVTLSCSQTLNHNVMYWYQQKSSQAPKLLFHYYDKDFNNEADTPDNFQSRRPNTSFCFLDIRSPGLGDTAMYLCATSRTGPSRGELFFGEGSRLTVL.

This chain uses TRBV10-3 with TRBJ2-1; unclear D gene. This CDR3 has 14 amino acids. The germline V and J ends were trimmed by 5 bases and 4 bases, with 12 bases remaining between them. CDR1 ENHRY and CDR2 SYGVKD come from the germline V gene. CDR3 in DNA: TGTGCCATCAGTCCCCAGTGGGAATACAATGAGCAGTTCTTC. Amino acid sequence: CAISPQWEYNEQFF.

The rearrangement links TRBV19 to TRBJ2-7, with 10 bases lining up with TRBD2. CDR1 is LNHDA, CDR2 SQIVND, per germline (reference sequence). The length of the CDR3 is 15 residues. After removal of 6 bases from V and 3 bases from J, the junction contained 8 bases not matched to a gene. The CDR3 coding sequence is TGTGCCAGTAGCCGGACTAGCGGAACCCTCTACGAGCAGTACTTC. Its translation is CASSRTSGTLYEQYF.

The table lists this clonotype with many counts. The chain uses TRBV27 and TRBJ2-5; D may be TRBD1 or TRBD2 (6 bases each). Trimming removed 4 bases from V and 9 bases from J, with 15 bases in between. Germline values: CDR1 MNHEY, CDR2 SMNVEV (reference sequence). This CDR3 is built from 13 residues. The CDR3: CASSYRVSGSQYF. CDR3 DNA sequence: TGTGCCAGCAGTTACAGGGTGAGCGGGTCCCAGTACTTC.

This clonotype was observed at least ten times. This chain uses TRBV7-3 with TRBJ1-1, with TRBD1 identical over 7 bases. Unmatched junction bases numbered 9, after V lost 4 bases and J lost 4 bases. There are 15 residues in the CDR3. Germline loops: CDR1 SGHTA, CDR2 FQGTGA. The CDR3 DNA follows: TGTGCCAGCAGCTCCCAAGCAAGACAGGGCACTGAAGCTTTCTTT. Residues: CASSSQARQGTEAFF. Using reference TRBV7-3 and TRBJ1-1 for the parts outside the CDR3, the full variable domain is GAGVSQTPSNKVTEKGKYVELRCDPISGHTALYWYRQSLGQGPEFLIYFQGTGAADDSGLPNDRFFAVRPEGSVSTLKIQRTERGDSAVYLCASSSQARQGTEAFFGQGTRLTVV.

CDR3 protein: CSFGQNTEAFF. CDR3 DNA: TGCAGCTTTGGACAGAACACTGAAGCTTTCTTT. This chain connects TRBV29-1 to TRBJ1-1, with D possibly being TRBD1 (5 bases). CDR1 SQVTM and CDR2 ANQGSEA come from the germline V gene. Trimming cost V 8 bases and J 1 base, with 8 bases left between them. The CDR3 totals 11 residues. Drawing the rest from reference TRBV29-1 and TRBJ1-1, the complete variable domain is SAVISQKPSRDICQRGTSLTIQCQVDSQVTMMFWYRQQPGQSLTLIATANQGSEATYESGFVIDKFPISRPNLTFSTLTVSNMSPEDSSIYLCSFGQNTEAFFGQGTRLTVV.

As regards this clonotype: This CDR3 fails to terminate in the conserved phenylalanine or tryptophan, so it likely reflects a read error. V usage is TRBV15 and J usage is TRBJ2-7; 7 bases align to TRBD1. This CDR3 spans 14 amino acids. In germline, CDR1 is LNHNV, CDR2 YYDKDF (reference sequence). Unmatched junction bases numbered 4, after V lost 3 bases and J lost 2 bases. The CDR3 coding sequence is TGTGCCACCAGCAGGGAACAGGGGACCTACGAGCAGTACCTC. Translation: CATSREQGTYEQYL.

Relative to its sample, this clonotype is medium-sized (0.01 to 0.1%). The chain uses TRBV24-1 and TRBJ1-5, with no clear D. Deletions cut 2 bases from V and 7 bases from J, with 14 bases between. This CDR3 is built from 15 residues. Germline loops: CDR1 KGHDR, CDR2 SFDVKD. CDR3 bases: TGTGCCACCAGTGATTCGTGGGGTCCGGGACAGCCCCAGCATTTT. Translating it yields CATSDSWGPGQPQHF.

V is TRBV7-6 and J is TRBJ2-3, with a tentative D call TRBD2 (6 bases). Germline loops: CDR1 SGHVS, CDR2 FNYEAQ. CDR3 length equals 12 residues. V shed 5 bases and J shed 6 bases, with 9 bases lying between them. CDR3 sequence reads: CASSPLADTQYF. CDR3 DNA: TGTGCCAGCAGCCCCCTAGCGGATACGCAGTATTTT.

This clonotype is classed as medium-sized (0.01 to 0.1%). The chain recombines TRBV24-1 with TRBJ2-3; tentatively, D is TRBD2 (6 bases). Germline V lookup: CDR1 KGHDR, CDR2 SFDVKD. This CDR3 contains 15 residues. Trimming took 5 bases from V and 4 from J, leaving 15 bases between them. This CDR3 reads CATSARGISADTQYF. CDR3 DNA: TGTGCCACCAGTGCACGGGGGATAAGTGCAGATACGCAGTATTTT.

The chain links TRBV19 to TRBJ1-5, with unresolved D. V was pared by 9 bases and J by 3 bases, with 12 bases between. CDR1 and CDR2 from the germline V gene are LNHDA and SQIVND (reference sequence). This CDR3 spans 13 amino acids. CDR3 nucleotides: TGTGCCAGCTCACCTGGGGTCAATCAGCCCCAGCATTTT. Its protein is CASSPGVNQPQHF.

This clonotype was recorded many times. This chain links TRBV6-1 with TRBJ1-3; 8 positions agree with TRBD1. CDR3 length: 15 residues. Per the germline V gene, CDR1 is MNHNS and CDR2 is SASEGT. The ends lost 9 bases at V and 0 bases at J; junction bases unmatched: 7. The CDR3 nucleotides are TGTGCCAGACGAAAGGGGACAGGCTCTGGAAACACCATATATTTT. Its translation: CARRKGTGSGNTIYF.

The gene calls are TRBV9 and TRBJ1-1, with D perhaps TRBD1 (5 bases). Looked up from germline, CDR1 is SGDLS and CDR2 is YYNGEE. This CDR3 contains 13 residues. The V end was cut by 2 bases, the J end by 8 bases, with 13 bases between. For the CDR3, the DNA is TGTGCCAGCAGCGTGGGGCAATGGAGGGAAGCTTTCTTT. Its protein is CASSVGQWREAFF.

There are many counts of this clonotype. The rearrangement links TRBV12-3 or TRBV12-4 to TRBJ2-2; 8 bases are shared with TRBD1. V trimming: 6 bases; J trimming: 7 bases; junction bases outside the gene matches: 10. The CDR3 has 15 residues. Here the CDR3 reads CASSPRDRLIGELFF. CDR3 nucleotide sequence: TGTGCCAGCAGCCCACGGGACAGGCTTATCGGGGAGCTGTTTTTT.

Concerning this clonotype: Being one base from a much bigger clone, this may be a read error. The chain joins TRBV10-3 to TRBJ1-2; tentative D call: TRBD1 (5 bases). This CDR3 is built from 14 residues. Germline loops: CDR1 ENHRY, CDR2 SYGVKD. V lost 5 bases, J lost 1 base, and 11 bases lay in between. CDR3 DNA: TGTGCCATCAGTTTTCACGGGGGTAACTATGGCTACACCTTC. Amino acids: CAISFHGGNYGYTF.

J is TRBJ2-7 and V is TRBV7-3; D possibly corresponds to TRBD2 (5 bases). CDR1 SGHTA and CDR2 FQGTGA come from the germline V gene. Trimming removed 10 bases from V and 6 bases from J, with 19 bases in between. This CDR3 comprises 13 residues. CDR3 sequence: CANTDGVPSEQYF. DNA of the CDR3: TGTGCCAATACCGACGGGGTCCCCAGCGAGCAGTACTTC.

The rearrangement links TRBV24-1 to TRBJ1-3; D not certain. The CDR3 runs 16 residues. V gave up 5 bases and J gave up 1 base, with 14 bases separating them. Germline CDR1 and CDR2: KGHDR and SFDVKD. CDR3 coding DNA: TGTGCCACCAGTGCTGGTGGGGAAAGGTCTGGAAACACCATATATTTT. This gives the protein CATSAGGERSGNTIYF.

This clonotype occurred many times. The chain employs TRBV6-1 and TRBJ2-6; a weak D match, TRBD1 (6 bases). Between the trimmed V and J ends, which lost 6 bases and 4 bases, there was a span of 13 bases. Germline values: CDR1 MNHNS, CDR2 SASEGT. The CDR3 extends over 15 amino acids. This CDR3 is CASSPGGSGANVLTF. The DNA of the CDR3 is TGTGCCAGCAGCCCTGGGGGCTCGGGGGCCAACGTCCTGACTTTC.